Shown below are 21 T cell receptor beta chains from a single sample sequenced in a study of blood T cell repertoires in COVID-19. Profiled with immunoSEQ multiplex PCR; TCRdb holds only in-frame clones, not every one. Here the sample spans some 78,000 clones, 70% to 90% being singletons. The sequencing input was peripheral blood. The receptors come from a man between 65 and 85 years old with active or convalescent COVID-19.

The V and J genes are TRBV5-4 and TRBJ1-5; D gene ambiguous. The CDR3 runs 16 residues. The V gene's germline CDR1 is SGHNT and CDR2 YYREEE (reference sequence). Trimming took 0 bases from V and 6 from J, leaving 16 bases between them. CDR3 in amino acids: CASSLASGERAQPQHF. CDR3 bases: TGTGCCAGCAGCTTGGCTTCCGGAGAGAGGGCTCAGCCCCAGCATTTT.

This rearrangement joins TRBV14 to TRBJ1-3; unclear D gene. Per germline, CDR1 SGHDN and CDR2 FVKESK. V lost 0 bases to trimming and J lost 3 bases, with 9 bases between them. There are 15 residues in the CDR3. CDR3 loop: CASSQDRGGGNTIYF. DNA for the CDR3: TGTGCCAGCAGCCAAGATAGAGGCGGTGGAAACACCATATATTTT.

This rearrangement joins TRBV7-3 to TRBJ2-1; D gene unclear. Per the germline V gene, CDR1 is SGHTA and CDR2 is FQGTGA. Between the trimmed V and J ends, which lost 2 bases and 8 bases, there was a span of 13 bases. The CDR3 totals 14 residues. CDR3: CASSLSSWAHEQFF. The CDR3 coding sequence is TGTGCCAGCAGCTTATCCTCCTGGGCGCATGAGCAGTTCTTC.

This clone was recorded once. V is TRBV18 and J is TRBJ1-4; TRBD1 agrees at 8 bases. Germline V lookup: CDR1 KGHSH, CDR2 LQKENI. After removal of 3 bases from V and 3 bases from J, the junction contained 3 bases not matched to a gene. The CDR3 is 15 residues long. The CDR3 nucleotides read TGTGCCAGCTCACCCGACAGGGGTGCTAATGAAAAACTGTTTTTT. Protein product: CASSPDRGANEKLFF.

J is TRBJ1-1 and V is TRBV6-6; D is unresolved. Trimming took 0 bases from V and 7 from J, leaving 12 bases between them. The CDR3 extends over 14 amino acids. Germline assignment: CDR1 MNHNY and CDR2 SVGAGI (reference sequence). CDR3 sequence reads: CASSYSGGESEAFF. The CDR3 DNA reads TGTGCCAGCAGTTACTCGGGCGGGGAGAGTGAAGCTTTCTTT.

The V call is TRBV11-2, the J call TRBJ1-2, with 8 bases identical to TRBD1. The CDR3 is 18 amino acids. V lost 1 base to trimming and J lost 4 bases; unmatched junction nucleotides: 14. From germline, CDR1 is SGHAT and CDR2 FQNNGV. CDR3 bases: TGTGCCAGCAGCTTAGGGATGGGGCAACAGGGGGGATTCTATGGCTACACCTTC. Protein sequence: CASSLGMGQQGGFYGYTF.

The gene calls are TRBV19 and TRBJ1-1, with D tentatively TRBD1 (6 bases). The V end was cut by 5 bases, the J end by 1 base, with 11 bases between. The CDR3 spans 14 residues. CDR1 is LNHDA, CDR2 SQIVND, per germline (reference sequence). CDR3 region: CASSLQQGNTEAFF. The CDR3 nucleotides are TGTGCCAGTAGTCTACAACAGGGGAACACTGAAGCTTTCTTT.

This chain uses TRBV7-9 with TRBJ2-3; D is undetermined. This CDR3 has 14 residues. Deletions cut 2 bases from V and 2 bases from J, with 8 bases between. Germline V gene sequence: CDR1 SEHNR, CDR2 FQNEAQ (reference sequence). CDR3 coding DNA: TGTGCCAGCAGCTTAAAACAGCTCACAGATACGCAGTATTTT. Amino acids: CASSLKQLTDTQYF.

CDR3 in amino acids: CASSYESRAGTEAFF. The CDR3 nucleotides read TGTGCCAGCAGTTACGAGTCCAGGGCCGGCACTGAAGCTTTCTTT. The chain couples TRBV6-5 to TRBJ1-1, with a tentative D call TRBD1 (5 bases). Germline V gives CDR1 MNHEY, CDR2 SVGAGI. The CDR3 length is 15 residues. V was trimmed by 2 bases and J by 4 bases, leaving 14 bases between them.

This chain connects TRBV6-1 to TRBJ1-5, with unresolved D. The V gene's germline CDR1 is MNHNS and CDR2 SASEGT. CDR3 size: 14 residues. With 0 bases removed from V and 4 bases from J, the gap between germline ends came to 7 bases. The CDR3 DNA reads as TGTGCCAGCAGTGAAGCCCCGGGGAATCAGCCCCAGCATTTT. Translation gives CASSEAPGNQPQHF.

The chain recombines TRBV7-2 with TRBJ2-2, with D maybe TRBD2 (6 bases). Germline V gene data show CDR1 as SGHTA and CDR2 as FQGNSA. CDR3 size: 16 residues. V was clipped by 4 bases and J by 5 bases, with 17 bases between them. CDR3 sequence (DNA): TGTGCCAGCAGCTCGAACCTGTTTCGGGGGACCGGGGAGCTGTTTTTT. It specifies CASSSNLFRGTGELFF.

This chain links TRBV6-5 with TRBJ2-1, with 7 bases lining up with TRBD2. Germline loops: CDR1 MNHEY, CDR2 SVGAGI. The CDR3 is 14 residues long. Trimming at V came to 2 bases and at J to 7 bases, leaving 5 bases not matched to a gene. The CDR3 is CASSYERGRNEQFF. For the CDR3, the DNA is TGTGCCAGCAGTTACGAGCGGGGTAGGAATGAGCAGTTCTTC.

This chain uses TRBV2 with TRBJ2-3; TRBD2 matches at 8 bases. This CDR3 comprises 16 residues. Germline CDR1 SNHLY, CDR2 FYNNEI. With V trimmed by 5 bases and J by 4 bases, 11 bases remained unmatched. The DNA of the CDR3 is TGTGCCAGCAGTCCAAGGGTCGGGGGGGCCGCAGATACGCAGTATTTT. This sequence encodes CASSPRVGGAADTQYF.

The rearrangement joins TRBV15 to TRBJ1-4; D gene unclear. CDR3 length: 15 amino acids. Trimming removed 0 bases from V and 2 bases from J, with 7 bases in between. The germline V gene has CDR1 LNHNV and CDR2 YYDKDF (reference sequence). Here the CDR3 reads CATSRDPGTNEKLFF. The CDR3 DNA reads TGTGCCACCAGCAGAGATCCCGGGACTAATGAAAAACTGTTTTTT.

The chain's CDR3 is CASSSSGTANYGYTF. The CDR3 DNA sequence: TGTGCCAGCAGTTCCTCCGGGACAGCTAACTATGGCTACACCTTC. V usage is TRBV6-2 or TRBV6-3 and J usage is TRBJ1-2; TRBD1 matches 7 bases. The CDR3 is 15 amino acids. Losses at the gene ends were 4 bases for V and 0 bases for J; bases not matched to a gene: 5. The germline V gene encodes CDR1 MNHEY and CDR2 SVGEGT.

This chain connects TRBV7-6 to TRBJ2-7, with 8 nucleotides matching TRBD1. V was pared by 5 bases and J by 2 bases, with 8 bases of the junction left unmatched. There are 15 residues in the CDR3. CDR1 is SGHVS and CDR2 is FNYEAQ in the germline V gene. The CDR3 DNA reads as TGTGCCAGCAGCGCCCTGTCAGGGGGCACCTACGAGCAGTACTTC. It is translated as CASSALSGGTYEQYF.

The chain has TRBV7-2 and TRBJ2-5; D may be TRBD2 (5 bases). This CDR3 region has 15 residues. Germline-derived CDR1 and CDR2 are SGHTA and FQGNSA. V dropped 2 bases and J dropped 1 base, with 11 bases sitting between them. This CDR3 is CASSLMPGSQETQYF. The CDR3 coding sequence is TGTGCCAGCAGCTTAATGCCGGGATCCCAAGAGACCCAGTACTTC. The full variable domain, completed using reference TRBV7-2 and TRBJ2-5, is GAGVSQSPSNKVTEKGKDVELRCDPISGHTALYWYRQSLGQGLEFLIYFQGNSAPDKSGLPSDRFSAERTGGSVSTLTIQRTQQEDSAVYLCASSLMPGSQETQYFGPGTRLLVL.

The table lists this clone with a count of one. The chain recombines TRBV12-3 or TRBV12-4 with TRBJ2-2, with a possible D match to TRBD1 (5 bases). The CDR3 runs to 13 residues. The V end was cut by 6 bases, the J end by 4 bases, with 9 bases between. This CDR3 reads CASSPTVTGELFF. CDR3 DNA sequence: TGTGCCAGCAGCCCGACAGTCACCGGGGAGCTGTTTTTT.

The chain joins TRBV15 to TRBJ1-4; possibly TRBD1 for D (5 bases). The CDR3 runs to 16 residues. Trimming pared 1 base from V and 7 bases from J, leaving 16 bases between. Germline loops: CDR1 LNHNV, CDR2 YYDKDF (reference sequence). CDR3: CATSRGSRGVGEKLFF. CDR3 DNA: TGTGCCACCAGCAGAGGGTCACGGGGGGTGGGTGAAAAACTGTTTTTT.

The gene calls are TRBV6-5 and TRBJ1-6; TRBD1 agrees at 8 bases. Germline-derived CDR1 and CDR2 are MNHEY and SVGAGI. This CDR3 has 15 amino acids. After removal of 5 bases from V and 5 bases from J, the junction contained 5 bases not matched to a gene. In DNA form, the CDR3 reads TGTGCCAGCAGTCCAGGGGGCGAAAATAATTCACCCCTCCACTTT. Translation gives CASSPGGENNSPLHF.

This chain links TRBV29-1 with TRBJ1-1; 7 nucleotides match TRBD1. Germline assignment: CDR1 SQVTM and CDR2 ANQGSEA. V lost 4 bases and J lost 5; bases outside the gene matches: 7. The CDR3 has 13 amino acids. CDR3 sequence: CSVVDRARTEAFF. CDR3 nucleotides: TGCAGCGTTGTTGACAGGGCGAGGACTGAAGCTTTCTTT.